This TCR beta chain was profiled in a study of blood T cell repertoires in COVID-19. The method was immunoSEQ multiplex PCR; TCRdb's version includes in-frame clones alone and lacks a portion of them. The sample includes 200,000 to 250,000 clones, 80% of them seen just once. From germline, CDR1 is SNHLY and CDR2 FYNNEI. V shed 7 bases, J shed 4 bases, and the junction held 0 bases outside the gene matches. The CDR3 is 11 amino acids. Participant age was roughly 18 to 100 years, and participants resided in fewer than 25 US areas. The chain has TRBV2 and TRBJ2-5; 7 positions agree with TRBD1. The specimen was PBMCs or T cells enriched from blood (not recorded which). The TCR was taken from a man aged 25 to 40 with acute COVID-19. The chain's CDR3 is CASKGAETQYF. The CDR3 region has the DNA TGTGCCAGCAAGGGGGCAGAGACCCAGTACTTC.